This TCR beta chain emerged from a study of T cells expressing NK-cell markers. A 5'RACE template switching approach incorporating UMIs was used to make TCR beta cDNA. With the 5' RACE reads reprocessed, TCRdb shows one record per CDR3 protein and no DNA. The table gives 150,000 to 170,000 distinct CDR3 sequences; the top ten clones make up roughly 35% of it. Comment on this clonotype: Its antigen is not known.

General study points: Where several donors were concerned, these clonotypes also led the CD3+CD56-NKG2C+ fraction.

The CDR3 totals 15 residues. The germline CDR1 and CDR2 sequences are MDHEN and SYDVKM. Input material: blood T cells: a sorted CD56 or NKG2C T cell subset, CD4+ or CD8+ T cells, or bulk PBMC T cells (not recorded which). The chain couples TRBV28 to TRBJ2-1. The receptor was isolated from a woman aged 45-65 years in good health. CDR3 sequence reads: CASRNDRSSYNEQFF.